These 20 T cell receptor beta chains were all obtained from the same sample, sequenced in a study of blood T cell repertoires in COVID-19 (dated by TCRdb to the early 2020s). Receptors were amplified or captured by the immunoSEQ multiplex PCR assay. As stored in TCRdb, this immuneACCESS dataset retains in-frame rearrangements with V and J assigned. A fraction of the clones does not appear; measured against another copy, unresolved V genes explain less than half of the discrepancy, and the remainder lacks a known reason. The sample records tens of thousands of clones, around 85% of which are singletons. The ten top clones hold more than 9.5% of the sample. Sample: peripheral blood. All receptors derive from a human donor in a cohort sampled during active COVID-19.

The chain carries TRBV20-1 and TRBJ2-7, with TRBD2 identical over 9 bases. There are 15 residues in the CDR3. The junction had 7 bases not matched to a gene; V was cut back by 3 bases and J by 1 base. Germline CDR1 and CDR2: DFQATT and SNEGSKA (reference sequence). In DNA form, the CDR3 reads TGCAGTGCTAGTGGGTCTAGCGGGAAATCCTACGAGCAGTACTTC. It codes for CSASGSSGKSYEQYF.

This clone turned up a few times. The J gene is TRBJ1-3, the V gene TRBV6-6, with a possible D match to TRBD1 (5 bases). Trimming removed 4 bases from V and 0 bases from J, with 13 bases in between. The CDR3 has 16 residues. In germline, CDR1 is MNHNY, CDR2 SVGAGI (reference sequence). CDR3 in DNA: TGTGCCAGCAGTTCACCTGACAGAAACTCTGGAAACACCATATATTTT. Encoded protein: CASSSPDRNSGNTIYF.

This chain links TRBV25-1 with TRBJ2-2; TRBD2 matches at 10 bases. CDR3 length: 16 amino acids. The V and J ends lost 6 bases and 5 bases, in that order; junction bases with no gene match: 9. Germline V CDR1 and CDR2: MGHDK, SYGVNS. CDR3 protein: CASRGNPSGSTGELFF. In DNA form, the CDR3 reads TGTGCCAGCAGAGGGAACCCTAGCGGGAGTACCGGGGAGCTGTTTTTT.

The chain employs TRBV7-9 and TRBJ2-1; 10 positions agree with TRBD1. With 5 bases clipped from V and 7 bases from J, the junction kept 8 bases outside the gene matches. The CDR3 runs 15 residues. Germline V lookup: CDR1 SEHNR, CDR2 FQNEAQ (reference sequence). The CDR3 spells CASSNFGDRGNEQFF. Written as DNA, the CDR3 is TGTGCCAGCAGCAATTTCGGGGACAGGGGAAATGAGCAGTTCTTC.

V gene TRBV6-5 combines with J gene TRBJ2-7, with TRBD2 matching 9 bases. The V and J ends lost 2 bases and 3 bases, in that order; junction bases with no gene match: 5. Germline V gives CDR1 MNHEY, CDR2 SVGAGI. The CDR3 loop spans 15 amino acids. The CDR3 region is CASSYISSGNYEQYF. CDR3 DNA sequence: TGTGCCAGCAGTTACATTTCTAGCGGGAACTACGAGCAGTACTTC.

This clone was picked up one time. This sequence joins TRBV29-1 and TRBJ1-1; no reliable D call. V lost 0 bases to trimming and J lost 6 bases, with 5 bases between them. The CDR3 covers 11 residues. The V gene's germline CDR1 is SQVTM and CDR2 ANQGSEA. Written as DNA, the CDR3 is TGCAGCGTTGAAGATCCGTCTGAAGCTTTCTTT. Translating gives CSVEDPSEAFF.

As to this clone: Possible read error: a much larger clone is one base away. This rearrangement joins TRBV28 to TRBJ1-1; D ambiguous. Germline V gene sequence: CDR1 MDHEN, CDR2 SYDVKM. The V end lost 5 bases, the J end lost 0 bases, and 4 bases lay between the germline ends. CDR3 length: 12 residues. Here the CDR3 DNA reads TGTGCCAGCAGTCTTATGAACACTGAAGCTTTCTTT. Its translation is CASSLMNTEAFF.

This clone was observed a few times. Here the CDR3 reads CASSPNLAGGPYNEQFF. The CDR3 DNA reads TGTGCCAGCAGCCCCAATCTAGCGGGAGGACCCTACAATGAGCAGTTCTTC. This rearrangement joins TRBV3-1 (or the pseudogene TRBV3-2) to TRBJ2-1, with 11 bases aligning to TRBD2. CDR1 and CDR2 (germline): LGHDT, YNNKEL (reference sequence). This CDR3 spans 17 amino acids. V was clipped by 4 bases and J by 2 bases; unmatched bases: 7.

The rearrangement uses TRBV2 and TRBJ2-7; 7 positions match TRBD2. The CDR3 runs to 15 residues. V lost 7 bases to trimming and J lost 5 bases; unmatched junction nucleotides: 14. CDR1 SNHLY and CDR2 FYNNEI come from the germline V gene. Here the CDR3 DNA reads TGTGCCAGCACGGCAAGCGGGATACTGACTAACGAGCAGTACTTC. This gives the protein CASTASGILTNEQYF.

This clone was counted a single time. The chain carries TRBV30 and TRBJ2-5; D is ambiguous. Germline V CDR1 and CDR2: GTSNPN, SVGIG (reference sequence). This CDR3 has 13 amino acids. V dropped 3 bases and J dropped 5 bases, with 13 bases sitting between them. DNA of the CDR3: TGTGCCTGGAGAGAGCCTCTTTATGAGACCCAGTACTTC. It encodes CAWREPLYETQYF.

This chain uses TRBV28 with TRBJ2-7; 13 nucleotides align to TRBD2. Looked up from germline, CDR1 is MDHEN and CDR2 is SYDVKM. Trimming at V came to 6 bases and at J to 3 bases, leaving 11 bases not matched to a gene. This CDR3 has 17 residues. This CDR3 is CASRWTSGRNFRYEQYF. CDR3 bases: TGTGCCAGCAGGTGGACTAGCGGGAGAAACTTCCGCTACGAGCAGTACTTC.

In its sample, this clone was seen once. V is TRBV18 and J is TRBJ2-2; TRBD2 agrees at 12 bases. In germline, CDR1 is KGHSH, CDR2 LQKENI. V lost 3 bases to trimming and J lost 4 bases; unmatched junction nucleotides: 9. CDR3 length: 18 residues. The CDR3 nucleotides read TGTGCCAGCTCACCTAGACTAGCGGGAGTCAGGAGCACCGGGGAGCTGTTTTTT. Amino acids: CASSPRLAGVRSTGELFF.

The chain combines TRBV7-2 with TRBJ1-2; no reliable D call. Germline values: CDR1 SGHTA, CDR2 FQGNSA. V was pared by 3 bases and J by 0 bases, with 8 bases between. The CDR3 has 14 amino acids. The CDR3 loop is CASSLAFSNYGYTF. The DNA for the CDR3 is TGTGCCAGCAGCTTGGCCTTCTCTAACTATGGCTACACCTTC.

This chain links TRBV19 with TRBJ2-1, with TRBD1 identical over 9 bases. Germline V gene sequence: CDR1 LNHDA, CDR2 SQIVND (reference sequence). The length of the CDR3 is 15 residues. Losses at the gene ends were 4 bases for V and 8 bases for J; bases not matched to a gene: 9. CDR3 nucleotide sequence: TGTGCCAGTAGTAAGGGATGGACAGGGGAACATGAGCAGTTCTTC. This sequence encodes CASSKGWTGEHEQFF.

The chain carries TRBV5-1 and TRBJ2-2, with 9 bases that match TRBD2. With 5 bases clipped from V and 2 bases from J, the junction kept 1 base outside the gene matches. The germline CDR1 and CDR2 sequences are SGHRS and YFSETQ. The CDR3 contains 14 residues. The CDR3 sequence is CASSSGSNTGELFF. The CDR3 DNA sequence: TGCGCCAGCAGTAGCGGGAGTAACACCGGGGAGCTGTTTTTT.

The chain combines TRBV11-1 with TRBJ2-7; the D is unclear. V was pared by 1 base and J by 6 bases, with 7 bases between. The CDR3 length is 12 residues. Looked up from germline, CDR1 is SGHAT and CDR2 is FQDESV (reference sequence). The CDR3 DNA follows: TGTGCCAGCAGCTTAGTTAGAGGCGAGCAGTACTTC. As protein: CASSLVRGEQYF.

J is TRBJ2-7 and V is TRBV4-3, with 11 nucleotides matching TRBD1. CDR3 length equals 16 residues. Germline V gene sequence: CDR1 LGHNA, CDR2 YSLEER. V trimming: 0 bases; J trimming: 6 bases; junction bases outside the gene matches: 7. The CDR3 region has the DNA TGCGCCAGCAGCCAAGATCTAGGACAGGGGGCGGGCGAGCAGTACTTC. Amino acid sequence: CASSQDLGQGAGEQYF.

The table lists this clone with a count of one. V gene TRBV25-1 combines with J gene TRBJ2-1, with D possibly being TRBD2 (5 bases). The CDR3 loop spans 17 amino acids. Germline V CDR1 and CDR2: MGHDK, SYGVNS. Trimming removed 3 bases from V and 0 bases from J, with 15 bases in between. CDR3 loop: CASSDRRMGSSYNEQFF. DNA for the CDR3: TGTGCCAGCAGTGACCGTCGTATGGGGAGCTCCTACAATGAGCAGTTCTTC.

The rearrangement uses TRBV4-1 and TRBJ2-1, with D uncertain. The V end was cut by 0 bases, the J end by 0 bases, with 6 bases between. CDR1 MGHRA and CDR2 YSYEKL come from the germline V gene. The CDR3 spans 15 residues. CDR3 sequence: CASSQEQSSYNEQFF. CDR3 in DNA: TGCGCCAGCAGCCAAGAACAGAGCTCCTACAATGAGCAGTTCTTC.

This chain joins TRBV5-5 and TRBJ1-1, with TRBD1 matching over 10 bases. V shed 4 bases and J 5 bases; nucleotides not matched to a gene: 8. Germline CDR1 reads SGHKS; CDR2 reads YYEKEE (reference sequence). There are 15 residues in the CDR3. Here the CDR3 reads CASSPTGGAGTEAFF. Here the CDR3 DNA reads TGTGCCAGCAGCCCGACAGGGGGCGCGGGGACTGAAGCTTTCTTT.